The subject of this entry is one T cell receptor beta chain. TCRdb fed the multiplex PCR reads into MiXCR, producing one record per CDR3 protein. The sample holds tens of thousands of distinct CDR3 sequences, almost 70% seen once. The sample belongs to a study of breast tumors, draining lymph nodes, adjacent tissues. The germline CDR1 and CDR2 sequences are SQVTM and ANQGSEA. Trimming pared 2 bases from V and 2 bases from J, leaving 3 bases between. The CDR3 spans 11 residues. Sequenced material: tumor-adjacent breast tissue. The J gene is TRBJ1-2, the V gene TRBV29-1; no clear D. This clonotype was obtained from a female donor with breast cancer. Some clones in this sample may be carry-over from other donors' samples. CDR3 nucleotide sequence: TGCAGCGTTGAACAGAACTATGGCTACACCTTC. Translated: CSVEQNYGYTF. The whole variable domain, remainder taken from reference TRBV29-1 and TRBJ1-2, is SAVISQKPSRDICQRGTSLTIQCQVDSQVTMMFWYRQQPGQSLTLIATANQGSEATYESGFVIDKFPISRPNLTFSTLTVSNMSPEDSSIYLCSVEQNYGYTFGSGTRLTVV.